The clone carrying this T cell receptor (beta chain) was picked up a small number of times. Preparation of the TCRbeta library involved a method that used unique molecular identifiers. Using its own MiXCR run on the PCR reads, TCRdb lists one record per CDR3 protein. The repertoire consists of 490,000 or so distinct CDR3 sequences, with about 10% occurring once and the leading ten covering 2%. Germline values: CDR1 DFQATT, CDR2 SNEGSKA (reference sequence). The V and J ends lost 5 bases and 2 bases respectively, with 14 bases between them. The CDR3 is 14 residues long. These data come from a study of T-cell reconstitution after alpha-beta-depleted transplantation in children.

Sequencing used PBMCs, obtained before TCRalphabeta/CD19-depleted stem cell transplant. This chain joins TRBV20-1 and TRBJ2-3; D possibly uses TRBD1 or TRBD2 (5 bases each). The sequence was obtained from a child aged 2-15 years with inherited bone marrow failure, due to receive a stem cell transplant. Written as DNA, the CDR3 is TGCAGTGCTTCAGGACGGGACGTCACAGATACGCAGTATTTT. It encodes CSASGRDVTDTQYF.